Shown below are 23 T cell receptor beta chains from a single sample sequenced in a study of T cell clonotyping in hematopoietic cell transplantation. Sample time point: recipient sample about 28 days before transplant, after cytoreduction. Assay: immunoSEQ multiplex PCR; the TCRdb copy retains only in-frame clones and omits some. The sample yields some 76,000 clones, almost 97% seen once. The source was peripheral blood mononuclear cells, collected before stem cell transplant. These receptors all come from a woman in her 50s with acute myeloid leukemia. Some clones in this sample may be carry-over from other donors' samples.

The chain employs TRBV30 and TRBJ2-3; 8 nucleotides match TRBD2. Per germline, CDR1 GTSNPN and CDR2 SVGIG (reference sequence). The CDR3 is made up of 20 amino acids. The V and J ends lost 3 bases and 3 bases, in that order; junction bases with no gene match: 23. DNA for the CDR3: TGTGCCTGGAGGGGATACCCGAGCGGGGGCGTCAGTAAGGTTACAGATACGCAGTATTTT. Translated, it gives CAWRGYPSGGVSKVTDTQYF.

CDR3 nucleotide sequence: TGTGCCAGCAGCTTCCTCGGCACCAGAAGCACAGATACGCAGTATTTT. Translating gives CASSFLGTRSTDTQYF. V is TRBV5-6 and J is TRBJ2-3; D not resolved. CDR3 length equals 16 residues. Trimming pared 2 bases from V and 0 bases from J, leaving 13 bases between. Germline assignment: CDR1 SGHDT and CDR2 YYEEEE.

The chain uses TRBV2 and TRBJ2-3; D call uncertain. V gave up 4 bases and J gave up 6 bases, with 23 bases separating them. The CDR3 sequence is 17 residues long. Germline CDR1 is SNHLY and CDR2 is FYNNEI. CDR3: CASSASFEEEVKDTQYF. The CDR3 coding sequence is TGTGCCAGCAGTGCTTCTTTCGAGGAAGAAGTCAAGGATACGCAGTATTTT.

In the case of this clone: Sequence at one end of the junction differs from germline and may be a read error. The chain joins TRBV2 to TRBJ1-1, with a weak D call TRBD1 (6 bases). Germline lookup yields CDR1 SNHLY and CDR2 FYNNEI. This CDR3 spans 12 amino acids. CDR3 amino acids: CASSEAGWGALF. CDR3 nucleotides: TGTGCCAGCAGTGAAGCGGGTTGGGGGGCGCTATTT.

The chain links TRBV5-4 to TRBJ1-6; D remains unclear. Germline CDR1 reads SGHNT; CDR2 reads YYREEE (reference sequence). The CDR3 is made up of 16 amino acids. V was clipped by 4 bases and J by 7 bases, with 18 bases between them. DNA of the CDR3: TGTGCCAGCAGCGAGTTGCCCGGGAGGAGCAATTCACCCCTCCACTTT. Protein product: CASSELPGRSNSPLHF.

The chain has TRBV5-4 and TRBJ2-5; 7 positions match TRBD1. Germline V CDR1 and CDR2: SGHNT, YYREEE (reference sequence). V was clipped by 4 bases and J by 4 bases; unmatched bases: 7. This CDR3 contains 14 residues. CDR3 region: CASSPYRGRETQYF. Written as DNA, the CDR3 is TGTGCCAGCAGCCCGTACAGGGGCCGAGAGACCCAGTACTTC.

The CDR3 here is CASSQQGSGYTF. The CDR3 DNA reads TGTGCCAGCAGTCAACAGGGGAGCGGCTACACCTTC. The chain joins TRBV6-1 to TRBJ1-2, with 7 bases that match TRBD1. Unmatched junction bases numbered 5, after V lost 5 bases and J lost 8 bases. Per the germline V gene, CDR1 is MNHNS and CDR2 is SASEGT. The CDR3 has 12 residues.

The chain is built from TRBV6-1 and TRBJ1-5; D remains unclear. The V gene's germline CDR1 is MNHNS and CDR2 SASEGT. Between the trimmed V and J ends, which lost 7 bases and 5 bases, there was a span of 12 bases. The CDR3 spans 13 residues. The CDR3 loop reads CASIRQVDQPQHF. The CDR3 bases are TGTGCCAGCATTCGGCAGGTAGATCAGCCCCAGCATTTT.

The chain combines TRBV11-3 with TRBJ2-3, with 9 nucleotides matching TRBD1. V lost 5 bases to trimming and J lost 2 bases; unmatched junction nucleotides: 8. The CDR3 spans 16 residues. Germline V gene data show CDR1 as SGHNT and CDR2 as YENEEA. The CDR3 bases are TGTGCCAGCAGCGCCACGGACAGGGGATACACAGATACGCAGTATTTT. Protein product: CASSATDRGYTDTQYF.

Notes on this clone: A read error may account for a junction end that differs from germline. This chain connects TRBV2 to TRBJ2-5; TRBD1 is a possible D gene (7 bases). The CDR3 spans 15 residues. The germline CDR1 and CDR2 sequences are SNHLY and FYNNEI. Here the CDR3 DNA reads TGTGCCAGCAGTGGGCAGGGGGGTATCCAAGAGGCCCAGTACTTC. Its translation: CASSGQGGIQEAQYF.

The chain links TRBV19 to TRBJ2-5; D call uncertain. Germline V gene data show CDR1 as LNHDA and CDR2 as SQIVND (reference sequence). Trimming left V 1 base short and J 3 bases short, with 12 bases between. This CDR3 region has 15 residues. The CDR3 loop reads CASSIAWNPEETQYF. CDR3 DNA: TGTGCCAGTAGTATAGCCTGGAACCCAGAAGAGACCCAGTACTTC.

The chain uses TRBV5-1 and TRBJ2-2, with 12 bases fitting TRBD2. The V and J ends lost 4 bases and 4 bases, in that order; junction bases with no gene match: 5. The CDR3 runs to 16 residues. In germline, CDR1 is SGHRS, CDR2 YFSETQ. The CDR3 protein is CASSDLTSGSTGELFF. In DNA, the CDR3 is TGCGCCAGCAGCGACCTGACTAGCGGGAGCACCGGGGAGCTGTTTTTT.

The chain is built from TRBV20-1 and TRBJ1-2; D ambiguous. Germline V lookup: CDR1 DFQATT, CDR2 SNEGSKA (reference sequence). The CDR3 is 11 residues long. Trimming took 0 bases from V and 8 from J, leaving 7 bases between them. As DNA, the CDR3 is TGCAGTGCTAGAGATCTGGCGGGCTACACCTTC. It codes for CSARDLAGYTF.

This clone was seen just once. The rearrangement uses TRBV30 and TRBJ1-3, with D hard to call. Deletions cut 0 bases from V and 3 bases from J, with 6 bases between. The CDR3 spans 13 residues. Germline assignment: CDR1 GTSNPN and CDR2 SVGIG (reference sequence). CDR3 nucleotide sequence: TGTGCCTGGAGTGTGATCTTTGGAAACACCATATATTTT. This encodes CAWSVIFGNTIYF.

The chain is built from TRBV14 and TRBJ1-5, with a tentative D call TRBD1 (5 bases). The V gene's germline CDR1 is SGHDN and CDR2 FVKESK. This CDR3 is built from 21 residues. V shed 0 bases and J shed 0 bases, with 24 bases lying between them. The CDR3 reads CASSQEQPQPQGMSSNQPQHF. The CDR3 region has the DNA TGTGCCAGCAGCCAAGAACAGCCGCAGCCCCAGGGAATGAGTAGCAATCAGCCCCAGCATTTT. The full variable domain, with the rest looked up from reference TRBV14 and TRBJ1-5, is EAGVTQFPSHSVIEKGQTVTLRCDPISGHDNLYWYRRVMGKEIKFLLHFVKESKQDESGMPNNRFLAERTGGTYSTLKVQPAELEDSGVYFCASSQEQPQPQGMSSNQPQHFGDGTRLSIL.

V and J are TRBV11-2 and TRBJ2-4; D is unclear. Germline CDR1 SGHAT, CDR2 FQNNGV. V was shortened by 1 base and J by 3 bases, with 7 bases between the two germline ends. CDR3 length: 14 residues. The CDR3 DNA reads TGTGCCAGCAGCTTAGGGGGTGGCAAAAACATTCAGTACTTC. As protein: CASSLGGGKNIQYF.

V gene TRBV7-3 combines with J gene TRBJ1-6, with 8 nucleotides matching TRBD1. V dropped 3 bases and J dropped 7; count of bases not matched to a gene: 5. Germline V gene sequence: CDR1 SGHTA, CDR2 FQGTGA. The CDR3 consists of 15 residues. DNA for the CDR3: TGTGCCAGCAGCTTGGGGGGACAGGAAAATTCACCCCTCCACTTT. Translation gives CASSLGGQENSPLHF.

The gene calls are TRBV27 and TRBJ2-7; maybe TRBD1 (7 bases). CDR1 is MNHEY, CDR2 SMNVEV, per germline (reference sequence). The V end lost 6 bases, the J end lost 2 bases, and 14 bases lay between the germline ends. The CDR3 totals 14 residues. The CDR3 loop is CASSQGGSTYEQYF. CDR3 in DNA: TGTGCCAGCAGCCAGGGGGGATCCACCTACGAGCAGTACTTC.

The rearrangement joins TRBV11-2 to TRBJ2-3; tentatively, D is TRBD2 (7 bases). Germline V lookup: CDR1 SGHAT, CDR2 FQNNGV. CDR3 length: 15 residues. V lost 2 bases and J 1 base, leaving 10 bases between the germline ends. CDR3: CASSLRGAGTDTQYF. The CDR3 coding sequence is TGTGCCAGCAGCTTACGGGGGGCGGGCACAGATACGCAGTATTTT.

CDR3 sequence reads: CSVEAHTNTEAFF. The DNA for the CDR3 is TGCAGCGTTGAGGCACACACGAACACTGAAGCTTTCTTT. V usage is TRBV29-1 and J usage is TRBJ1-1; D call uncertain. V was cut by 3 bases and J by 1 base, with 9 bases left in between. Germline V gene sequence: CDR1 SQVTM, CDR2 ANQGSEA. This CDR3 has 13 amino acids.

The chain links TRBV9 to TRBJ2-7; 8 positions agree with TRBD1. Trimming cost V 4 bases and J 5 bases; bases outside gene matches: 11. This CDR3 spans 15 amino acids. Germline values: CDR1 SGDLS, CDR2 YYNGEE. The CDR3 loop is CASSIIGTGGDEQYF. The CDR3, as DNA: TGTGCCAGCAGCATTATTGGGACAGGAGGTGACGAGCAGTACTTC.

The gene calls are TRBV7-2 and TRBJ1-1; no clear D. The CDR3 is 14 residues long. Trimming cost V 5 bases and J 5 bases, with 15 bases left between them. The germline CDR1 and CDR2 sequences are SGHTA and FQGNSA. The DNA for the CDR3 is TGTGCCAGCAGCCTCTCCCTTGGTAGGACTGAAGCTTTCTTT. It encodes CASSLSLGRTEAFF.

J is TRBJ2-5 and V is TRBV14, with no clear D. Between the trimmed V and J ends, which lost 2 bases and 4 bases, there was a span of 14 bases. In germline, CDR1 is SGHDN, CDR2 FVKESK. The CDR3 loop spans 15 amino acids. CDR3 nucleotides: TGTGCCAGCAGCCAACAACCCGGACGGGTAGAGACCCAGTACTTC. Amino acid sequence: CASSQQPGRVETQYF.